Given below is one T cell receptor beta chain in context. The CDR3 covers 12 residues. Looked up from germline, CDR1 is SEHNR and CDR2 is FQNEAQ (reference sequence). V was trimmed by 5 bases and J by 5 bases, leaving 9 bases between them. Grouping used clinical history reported by participants in a survey and questionnaire. How the authors handled the data: The assay estimated nucleated cells by amplifying reference gene primers. Only in-frame clones appear in the TCRdb table, and some are missing; sequencing was by immunoSEQ multiplex PCR. The D gene and trimming were derived from the DNA, and the V and J assignments and clone size from that table. Seen here are about 210,000 clones, over 75% observed once, and the top ten hold around 4.7%. These data are taken from a study of blood T cell repertoires in COVID-19. For the study at large: The United States, Italy and Spain provided the acute and convalescent COVID-19 samples. In each case, the material was cDNA or gDNA derived from T cells, B-cell-depleted T cells, or PBMCs.

This clonotype originated in a man aged 25-40 years with acute COVID-19. The source material was PBMCs or T cells enriched from blood (not recorded which). The rearrangement links TRBV7-9 to TRBJ1-1; D remains unclear. CDR3 sequence: CASSIEETEAFF. The CDR3 DNA reads TGTGCCAGCAGCATTGAGGAAACTGAAGCTTTCTTT. Using reference TRBV7-9 and TRBJ1-1 for the parts outside the CDR3, the full variable domain is DTGVSQNPRHKITKRGQNVTFRCDPISEHNRLYWYRQTLGQGPEFLTYFQNEAQLEKSRLLSDRFSAERPKGSFSTLEIQRTEQGDSAMYLCASSIEETEAFFGQGTRLTVV.